These 28 T cell receptor beta chains were sequenced from one sample in a study of Graves' ophthalmopathy and Graves' hyperthyroidism. Researchers took RNA transcripts and amplified TCR beta CDR3 regions from them. The first-round RT-PCR employed HTBI primers together with the Qiagen OneStep RT-PCR kit. A multiplex PCR was then performed as the second round. TCRdb passed the multiplex PCR reads through MiXCR, listing each CDR3 protein once. The table records about 390,000 distinct CDR3 sequences, roughly 15% of them present only once. Sequenced sample: peripheral blood. The origin of the receptors is a woman between 18 and 29 years old with stable Graves' hyperthyroidism.

The rearrangement uses TRBV13 and TRBJ1-2; tentatively, D is TRBD1 (5 bases). CDR1 is PRHDT and CDR2 is FYEKMQ in the germline V gene (reference sequence). The CDR3 is 11 amino acids. V was trimmed by 6 bases and J by 13 bases, leaving 15 bases between them. For the CDR3, the DNA is TGTGCCAGCAGTAATACAGGCTCGTCCACCTTC. It codes for CASSNTGSSTF.

This clonotype was counted at least ten times. The chain is built from TRBV24-1 and TRBJ2-7; 9 bases match TRBD1. J lost 4 bases, V lost 10 bases, and 13 bases had no gene match. The CDR3 runs to 15 residues. Germline V CDR1 and CDR2: KGHDR, SFDVKD. CDR3 loop: CATSTSGTGMYEQYF. The CDR3 DNA reads TGTGCCACGTCGACATCCGGGACAGGGATGTACGAGCAGTACTTC.

There are many counts of this clonotype. This chain uses TRBV9 with TRBJ1-5, with D perhaps matching TRBD1 (6 bases). This CDR3 comprises 16 residues. Trimming removed 3 bases at V and 3 bases at J, with 16 bases between. Germline assignment: CDR1 SGDLS and CDR2 YYNGEE. The CDR3 loop is CASSAGAQGYNQPQHF. The DNA of the CDR3 is TGTGCCAGCAGCGCCGGGGCACAGGGTTACAATCAGCCCCAGCATTTT.

Ten or more counts support this clonotype. V and J are TRBV10-3 and TRBJ2-7, with D unclear. The CDR3 runs 12 residues. CDR1 ENHRY and CDR2 SYGVKD come from the germline V gene. V lost 0 bases and J 7 bases, leaving 7 bases between the germline ends. In nucleotides, the CDR3 is TGTGCCATCAGTGAGTCGAGGAGAGAGCAGTACTTC. Translating it yields CAISESRREQYF.

This clonotype was seen ten or more times. The rearrangement links TRBV6-8 to TRBJ1-2; D gene uncertain. Germline-derived CDR1 and CDR2 are MNHGY and SAAAGT. The V gene lost 7 bases and the J gene lost 4 bases, with 10 bases spanning the gap. The CDR3 covers 12 residues. CDR3 loop: CASTGSTYGYTF. Here the CDR3 DNA reads TGTGCCAGCACCGGGTCGACCTATGGCTACACCTTC.

Many counts were recorded for this clonotype. The chain has TRBV27 and TRBJ1-1; 8 positions match TRBD1. V lost 6 bases, J lost 5 bases, and 14 bases stayed unmatched. The CDR3 sequence is 16 residues long. Looked up from germline, CDR1 is MNHEY and CDR2 is SMNVEV (reference sequence). The DNA for the CDR3 is TGTGCCAGCAGGCTTCAGGGGGCGTTGGGTACAACTGAAGCTTTCTTT. Protein sequence: CASRLQGALGTTEAFF.

There are many counts of this clonotype. This chain connects TRBV11-1 to TRBJ1-2; TRBD1 matches 9 bases. This CDR3 has 16 amino acids. Germline V gene lookup returns CDR1 SGHAT and CDR2 FQDESV (reference sequence). J gave up 6 bases and V 10 bases, and 18 bases lay outside the gene matches. This CDR3 reads CAIMEGTGIPGNGYTF. In DNA form, the CDR3 reads TGTGCCATCATGGAGGGGACAGGGATTCCTGGAAATGGCTACACCTTC.

This clonotype was picked up many times. The chain carries TRBV4-2 and TRBJ2-7; D is perhaps TRBD2 (6 bases). V was cut by 3 bases and J by 4 bases, with 19 bases left in between. The CDR3 runs 16 residues. Per germline, CDR1 LGHNA and CDR2 YNFKEQ. This chain's CDR3 is CASSQAQGDFEYEQYF. CDR3 bases: TGTGCCAGCAGCCAGGCTCAAGGGGACTTCGAGTACGAGCAGTACTTC.

The chain links TRBV28 to TRBJ2-5; 8 positions agree with TRBD1. The CDR3 sequence is 15 residues long. Germline V CDR1 and CDR2: MDHEN, SYDVKM. J lost 5 bases, V lost 5 bases, and 10 bases had no gene match. CDR3 sequence (DNA): TGTGCCAGCAGTCATACGACAGGGGTGCGCGAGACCCAGTACTTC. This gives the protein CASSHTTGVRETQYF.

The sample holds many counts of this clonotype. This chain links TRBV6-5 with TRBJ1-2; D possibly corresponds to TRBD1 (6 bases). This CDR3 contains 14 residues. Trimming cost V 0 bases and J 4 bases, with 9 bases left between them. The germline V gene has CDR1 MNHEY and CDR2 SVGAGI. The CDR3 DNA reads as TGTGCCAGCAGTTACTCGAGGGGGGGCTATGGCTACACCTTC. Translating it yields CASSYSRGGYGYTF.

This clonotype has ten or more counts. The J gene is TRBJ1-5, the V gene TRBV12-5; weak D call: TRBD1 (6 bases). There are 16 residues in the CDR3. CDR1 is LGHNT and CDR2 is FRNRAP in the germline V gene. V was shortened by 1 base and J by 3 bases, with 13 bases between the two germline ends. The CDR3 sequence is CASGLALPGDNQPQHF. CDR3 bases: TGTGCTAGTGGTTTGGCCCTACCAGGGGACAATCAGCCCCAGCATTTT.

This clonotype was picked up many times. The chain employs TRBV6-5 and TRBJ1-1; TRBD1 aligns across 8 bases. The CDR3 consists of 13 residues. The V gene's germline CDR1 is MNHEY and CDR2 SVGAGI. With V trimmed by 4 bases and J by 7 bases, 5 bases remained unmatched. CDR3 nucleotide sequence: TGTGCCAGCAGTTCTTACAGGGGGTTTGAAGCTTTCTTT. Protein: CASSSYRGFEAFF.

This clonotype was seen ten or more times. This sequence joins TRBV29-1 and TRBJ2-7; D might be TRBD1 (5 bases). From germline, CDR1 is SQVTM and CDR2 ANQGSEA. Trimming removed 4 bases at V and 4 bases at J, with 17 bases between. The CDR3 length is 14 residues. The chain's CDR3 is CSVVAAGHSYEQYF. The CDR3 DNA is TGCAGCGTTGTAGCCGCAGGACACTCGTACGAGCAGTACTTC.

This clonotype came up many times. The chain uses TRBV12-3 or TRBV12-4 and TRBJ2-7; D may match TRBD1 or TRBD2 (6 bases each). The CDR3 extends over 14 amino acids. Trimming took off 6 bases at V and 3 bases at J, with 15 bases between the two ends. CDR3 residues: CASSGGSLLYEQYF. CDR3 bases: TGTGCCAGCAGCGGGGGCAGCCTTCTCTACGAGCAGTACTTC.

In regard to this clonotype: Possible read error: a much larger clone is one base away. The chain recombines TRBV27 with TRBJ1-3; D is undetermined. The length of the CDR3 is 12 residues. Germline V gene sequence: CDR1 MNHEY, CDR2 SMNVEV (reference sequence). Written as DNA, the CDR3 is TGTGCCACCAGCGGGCCTGGAAACACCATATGTTTT. The encoded protein is CATSGPGNTICF.

About this clonotype itself: A much bigger clone sits one base away, suggesting this may be a read error. This sequence joins TRBV20-1 and TRBJ2-7; 7 bases map to TRBD1. The CDR3 has 13 residues. Germline CDR1 and CDR2: DFQATT and SNEGSKA (reference sequence). In nucleotides, the CDR3 is TGCAGTGCTAGGGACAGGAGAGCCTACGAGCAGTGCTTC. As protein: CSARDRRAYEQCF.

This clonotype was recorded at least ten times. An end of the junction differs from the germline gene, which may be a read error. The V and J genes are TRBV6-1 and TRBJ1-2; 7 bases align to TRBD1. CDR3 length: 11 residues. CDR1 is MNHNS and CDR2 is SASEGT in the germline V gene. The CDR3, as DNA: TGTGCCAGCAGTGCATCAAAGGGGGCCCTCTTC. Encoded protein: CASSASKGALF.

Many counts were recorded for this clonotype. The chain recombines TRBV6-1 with TRBJ2-7; a weak D match, TRBD2 (5 bases). The CDR3 totals 15 residues. With 0 bases removed from V and 3 bases from J, the gap between germline ends came to 12 bases. Per the germline V gene, CDR1 is MNHNS and CDR2 is SASEGT. Here the CDR3 DNA reads TGTGCCAGCAGTGAAGCCTCTACGGACTTCTACGAGCAGTACTTC. As protein: CASSEASTDFYEQYF.

This clonotype was seen repeatedly, ten times or more. The gene calls are TRBV15 and TRBJ1-2, with no clear D. The CDR3 has 14 residues. Germline loops: CDR1 LNHNV, CDR2 YYDKDF (reference sequence). Trimming stripped 5 bases from V and 0 bases from J, with 10 bases between. The CDR3 reads CATSQVGANYGYTF. CDR3 bases: TGTGCCACCAGCCAGGTGGGAGCTAACTATGGCTACACCTTC. The whole variable domain, filled in from reference TRBV15 and TRBJ1-2, reads DAMVIQNPRYQVTQFGKPVTLSCSQTLNHNVMYWYQQKSSQAPKLLFHYYDKDFNNEADTPDNFQSRRPNTSFCFLDIRSPGLGDTAMYLCATSQVGANYGYTFGSGTRLTVV.

This clonotype showed up many times. CDR3: CATRRNLPYEQYF. CDR3 DNA: TGTGCCACCAGGAGGAACTTACCTTACGAGCAGTACTTC. J is TRBJ2-7 and V is TRBV2; D is possibly TRBD2 (5 bases). CDR3 size: 13 residues. V was cut by 10 bases and J by 4 bases, with 17 bases left in between. Germline V gene sequence: CDR1 SNHLY, CDR2 FYNNEI.

This clonotype was recorded at least ten times. V gene TRBV6-1 combines with J gene TRBJ2-6, with D possibly TRBD1 on 6 matching bases. V was pared by 6 bases and J by 0 bases, with 12 bases between. Looked up from germline, CDR1 is MNHNS and CDR2 is SASEGT. This CDR3 has 16 amino acids. The CDR3 DNA follows: TGTGCCAGCAGAGGGAAAGGGGGCTCTGGGGCCAACGTCCTGACTTTC. As protein: CASRGKGGSGANVLTF.

This clonotype was seen at least ten times. The chain is built from TRBV5-1 and TRBJ1-1, with D uncertain. The V end lost 5 bases, the J end lost 7 bases, and 12 bases lay between the germline ends. Germline values: CDR1 SGHRS, CDR2 YFSETQ. The CDR3 runs 12 residues. The CDR3 reads CASRLTNGEAFF. The CDR3 coding sequence is TGCGCCAGCAGGCTGACAAACGGTGAAGCTTTCTTT.

This clonotype has at least ten counts. V usage is TRBV11-2 and J usage is TRBJ2-5; the match to TRBD2 covers 10 bases. This CDR3 comprises 18 residues. Per the germline V gene, CDR1 is SGHAT and CDR2 is FQNNGV. V lost 0 bases and J lost 5; bases outside the gene matches: 12. This chain's CDR3 is CASSLDKRGGPSVETQYF. CDR3 bases: TGTGCCAGCAGCTTAGACAAGCGGGGGGGGCCCTCCGTTGAGACCCAGTACTTC. The full variable domain, with the rest looked up from reference TRBV11-2 and TRBJ2-5, is EAGVAQSPRYKIIEKRQSVAFWCNPISGHATLYWYQQILGQGPKLLIQFQNNGVVDDSQLPKDRFSAERLKGVDSTLKIQPAKLEDSAVYLCASSLDKRGGPSVETQYFGPGTRLLVL.

This clonotype was recorded at least ten times. This sequence joins TRBV4-1 and TRBJ1-5; 7 bases are a match to TRBD1. V lost 1 base and J lost 0; bases outside the gene matches: 9. The CDR3 spans 18 residues. The V gene's germline CDR1 is MGHRA and CDR2 YSYEKL. The CDR3 bases are TGCGCCAGCAGCCAAGGATTCATGGGACAGATTAGCAATCAGCCCCAGCATTTT. Its protein product is CASSQGFMGQISNQPQHF.

This clonotype has a count of ten or more. The V and J genes are TRBV12-3 or TRBV12-4 and TRBJ2-5, with 9 bases aligning to TRBD2. V lost 2 bases to trimming and J lost 1 base; unmatched junction nucleotides: 2. The CDR3 sequence is 15 residues long. Here the CDR3 DNA reads TGTGCCAGCAGTTTAATTAGCGGGGGCCAAGAGACCCAGTACTTC. Encoded protein: CASSLISGGQETQYF.

Ten or more counts support this clonotype. The CDR3 loop is CASSTGQGMNTEAFF. CDR3 nucleotides: TGTGCCAGCAGCACCGGACAGGGCATGAACACTGAAGCTTTCTTT. The gene calls are TRBV7-2 and TRBJ1-1, with 8 bases matching TRBD1. V lost 5 bases to trimming and J lost 0 bases; unmatched junction nucleotides: 5. CDR1 and CDR2 from the germline V gene are SGHTA and FQGNSA. CDR3 length equals 15 residues.

This clonotype was counted many times. The rearrangement uses TRBV7-9 and TRBJ2-5; either TRBD1 or TRBD2 may supply D (5 bases each). V dropped 1 base and J dropped 4 bases, with 10 bases sitting between them. This CDR3 region has 14 residues. Germline CDR1 is SEHNR and CDR2 is FQNEAQ (reference sequence). The CDR3 bases are TGTGCCAGCAGCTTAGAGGTGGGGGTAGAGACCCAGTACTTC. Amino acid sequence: CASSLEVGVETQYF. The variable domain in full, completed from reference TRBV7-9 and TRBJ2-5, reads DTGVSQNPRHKITKRGQNVTFRCDPISEHNRLYWYRQTLGQGPEFLTYFQNEAQLEKSRLLSDRFSAERPKGSFSTLEIQRTEQGDSAMYLCASSLEVGVETQYFGPGTRLLVL.

The rearrangement joins TRBV4-1 to TRBJ2-5, with 13 nucleotides matching TRBD2. The ends lost 4 bases at V and 2 bases at J; junction bases unmatched: 4. The CDR3 is 16 residues long. Germline-derived CDR1 and CDR2 are MGHRA and YSYEKL. The CDR3 DNA reads as TGCGCCAGCAGCCGCCCGGGACTAGCGGGGCAAGAGACCCAGTACTTC. Translating gives CASSRPGLAGQETQYF.